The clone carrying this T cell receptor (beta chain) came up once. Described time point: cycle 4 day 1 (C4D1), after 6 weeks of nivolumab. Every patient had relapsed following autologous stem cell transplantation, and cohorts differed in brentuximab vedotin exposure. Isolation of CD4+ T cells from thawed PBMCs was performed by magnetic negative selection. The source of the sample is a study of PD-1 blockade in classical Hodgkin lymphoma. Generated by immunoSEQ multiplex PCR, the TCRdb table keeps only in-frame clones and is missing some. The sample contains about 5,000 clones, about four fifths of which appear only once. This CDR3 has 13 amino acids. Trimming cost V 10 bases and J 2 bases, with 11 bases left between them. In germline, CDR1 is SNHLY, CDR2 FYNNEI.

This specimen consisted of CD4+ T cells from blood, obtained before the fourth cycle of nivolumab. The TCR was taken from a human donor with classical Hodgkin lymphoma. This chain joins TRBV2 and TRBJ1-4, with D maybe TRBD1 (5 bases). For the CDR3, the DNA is TGTGCCATGCAGGGTGGGACTAATGAAAAACTGTTTTTT. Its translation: CAMQGGTNEKLFF.